Below are 16 T cell receptor beta chains sequenced from a single sample in a study of tissue T cells after allogeneic stem cell transplantation (dated by TCRdb to the early 2020s). The time point label, as the study defines it: mouse harvest day 14 after allogeneic transplant. Mouse grafts consisting of 10^7 T-cell-depleted bone marrow cells combined with 10^6 splenic CD5+ T cells were administered by tail vein injection. The library was prepared using the immunoSEQ multiplex PCR assay. Here the immuneACCESS table is served through TCRdb, limited to in-frame sequences with V and J called. Missing clones are a known gap in these copies; in checked studies unresolved V genes cover under half, and the rest lacks a known reason. A total of approximately 1,600 clones appear in this sample, 45% of them only once. Jointly, the top ten make up approximately 35% of the sample. What was sequenced was spleen. All receptors derive from a female BALB/c mouse given C57BL/6 T cells with graft-versus-host disease after an allogeneic hematopoietic cell transplant.

Comment on this clone: Gene and germline names: mouse. The sequence runs out 1 residue before the end of the CDR3; the remainder is reconstructed from the germline J gene. V gene TRBV2 combines with J gene TRBJ2-3; D possibly corresponds to TRBD1 (5 bases). The CDR3 extends over 16 amino acids. Deletions cut 0 bases from V and 0 bases from J, with 10 bases between. Per the germline V gene, CDR1 is LGHNA and CDR2 is YSYQKL. CDR3: CASSQDKGSSAETLYF. The DNA read from the CDR3 is TGTGCCAGCAGCCAAGATAAGGGGTCTAGTGCAGAAACGCTGTAT.

Worth noting for this clone: Gene names follow the mouse nomenclature. The read comes to an end 1 residue before the CDR3 does, leaving the germline J gene to fill in the end. This sequence joins TRBV5 and TRBJ2-4; D remains ambiguous. The length of the CDR3 is 14 residues. Germline loops: CDR1 LGHNA, CDR2 YNLKQL (reference sequence). V lost 1 base and J 0 bases, leaving 5 bases between the germline ends. The DNA read from the CDR3 is TGTGCCAGCAGCCAAGGGGCAAGTCAAAACACCTTGTAC. This codes for CASSQGASQNTLY. The entire CDR3 is CASSQGASQNTLYF.

This clone was recorded a few times. Gene names are mouse gene names. The read stops 1 residue short of the end of the CDR3; the missing end is completed from the germline J gene. The chain recombines TRBV5 with TRBJ2-1, with 7 positions matching TRBD1. The CDR3 extends over 15 amino acids. The V and J ends lost 1 base and 3 bases, in that order; junction bases with no gene match: 3. Germline CDR1 reads LGHNA; CDR2 reads YNLKQL (reference sequence). The CDR3 bases that were read are TGTGCCAGCAGCCAAGTCCCAGGGGGCTATGCTGAGCAGTTC. Residues: CASSQVPGGYAEQF. The CDR3 reads in full as CASSQVPGGYAEQFF.

Note on this clone: Mouse germline and gene names are used. Here the CDR3 reads CASSLSGTYEQYF. The DNA read from the CDR3 is TGTGCTAGCAGTTTATCGGGAACCTATGAACAGTAC. V gene TRBV29 combines with J gene TRBJ2-7; D ambiguous. The CDR3 is cut off 1 residue early in the read; its end comes from the germline J gene. Between the trimmed V and J ends, which lost 0 bases and 2 bases, there was a span of 5 bases. The CDR3 consists of 13 residues. Germline CDR1 MSHET, CDR2 SYDVDS.

This clone occurred a few times. Gene names and germline refer to mouse. The CDR3 extends 1 residue past the end of the read, so its final part is completed from the germline J gene. The gene calls are TRBV13-3 and TRBJ2-1; 10 bases map to TRBD1. Trimming at V came to 4 bases and at J to 7 bases, leaving 5 bases not matched to a gene. The germline V gene has CDR1 NNHDY and CDR2 SYVADS. The CDR3 has 14 amino acids. The sequenced part of the CDR3 DNA is TGTGCCAGCAGTCGACAGGGGGCGCGGGCTGAGCAGTTC. Translated: CASSRQGARAEQF. The CDR3, in full, reads CASSRQGARAEQFF.

Comment on this clone: Genes here carry mouse names. Coverage ceases 1 residue before the CDR3 finishes, and the germline J gene fills in the end. The rearrangement joins TRBV19 to TRBJ1-4, with D possibly matching TRBD1 (6 bases). V was shortened by 2 bases and J by 4 bases, with 6 bases between the two germline ends. From germline, CDR1 is FNHDT and CDR2 SITEND (reference sequence). This CDR3 region has 13 residues. The CDR3 loop is CASSMDSNERLFF. The CDR3 DNA, read in part, is TGTGCCAGCAGTATGGACAGCAACGAAAGATTATTT. The full variable domain, completed using reference TRBV19 and TRBJ1-4, is GGIITQTPKFLIGQEGQKLTLKCQQNFNHDTMYWYRQDSGKGLRLIYYSITENDLQKGDLSEGYDASREKKSSFSLTVTSAQKNEMAVFLCASSMDSNERLFFGHGTKLSVL.

Regarding this clone: Mouse gene names and germline throughout. Read sequence stops 1 residue before the CDR3 end, and the germline J gene provides the missing end. This sequence joins TRBV16 and TRBJ2-5; 8 bases match TRBD1. The germline gives CDR1 SGHSA, CDR2 FRNQAP. CDR3 length: 14 residues. Germline trimming cut 4 bases from V and 6 bases from J; bases unmatched to any gene: 6. The covered CDR3 bases are TGTGCAAGCAGCTCGCAGGGGGCTGGGGACACCCAGTAC. Translating gives CASSSQGAGDTQY. The entire CDR3 reads CASSSQGAGDTQYF.

A word on this clone: Gene names refer to mouse genes. The CDR3 end falls 1 residue outside the read, so it is completed with the germline J gene. The V gene is TRBV3, the J gene TRBJ2-1, with 9 bases fitting TRBD2. Looked up from germline, CDR1 is SNHLY and CDR2 is FYNGKV (reference sequence). The CDR3 has 14 residues. The J segment lost 6 bases and the V segment lost 3 bases, leaving 3 bases of the junction unmatched. Partial CDR3 DNA: TGTGCCAGCAGCTTCCTGGGGGGGAGTGCTGAGCAGTTC. Amino acids: CASSFLGGSAEQF. In full, the CDR3 is CASSFLGGSAEQFF.

Note on this clone: Gene names are mouse gene names. The sequence runs out 1 residue before the end of the CDR3; the remainder is reconstructed from the germline J gene. The gene calls are TRBV1 and TRBJ2-2, with 9 positions matching TRBD1. The CDR3 totals 15 residues. Germline CDR1 NSQYPW, CDR2 LRSPGD (reference sequence). The J segment lost 4 bases and the V segment lost 3 bases, leaving 3 bases of the junction unmatched. CDR3 bases read: TGCACCTGCAGTGCCCGGGACAGGGTCACCGGGCAGCTCTAC. Its protein is CTCSARDRVTGQLY. The whole CDR3 sequence is CTCSARDRVTGQLYF.

Notes on this clone: Germline and genes here are mouse. The chain's CDR3 is CTCSAAQIYNSPLYF. CDR3 bases read: TGCACCTGCAGTGCAGCACAAATTTATAATTCGCCCCTCTAC. This sequence joins TRBV1 and TRBJ1-6; D gene uncertain. The read ends 1 residue before the CDR3 terminus; that terminus is restored from the germline J gene. TRBJ1-6 is noted as an ORF with a role that remains uncertain. Germline CDR1 is NSQYPW and CDR2 is LRSPGD (reference sequence). The CDR3 is 15 amino acids. V was clipped by 1 base and J by 4 bases, with 8 bases between them.

Of note for this clone: Genes and germline are mouse. The read ends 1 residue early relative to the CDR3; the germline J gene fills the gap. The J gene is TRBJ2-5, the V gene TRBV26; TRBD2 matches at 7 bases. Trimming at V came to 2 bases and at J to 5 bases, leaving 7 bases not matched to a gene. This CDR3 region has 15 residues. Germline loops: CDR1 KGHPV, CDR2 FQNQEV (reference sequence). The DNA read from the CDR3 is TGTGCCAGCAGTCTGCCGGGGGGGAGGGGAGACACCCAGTAC. Its protein product is CASSLPGGRGDTQY. The entire CDR3 protein is CASSLPGGRGDTQYF.

A remark on this clone: Germline and genes here are mouse. Partial CDR3 DNA: TGTGCCAGCAGCCATCAGATTTCCAACGAAAGATTATTT. Its protein is CASSHQISNERLF. The whole CDR3 protein reads CASSHQISNERLFF. The chain carries TRBV2 and TRBJ1-4; no definite D call. The missing CDR3 end, 1 residue past where the read stops, is filled in from the germline J gene. Between the trimmed V and J ends, which lost 3 bases and 0 bases, there was a span of 5 bases. The germline V gene encodes CDR1 LGHNA and CDR2 YSYQKL. The CDR3 is 14 residues long.

A few counts support this clone. Any gene name here is a mouse gene name. The read is 1 residue too short to cover the CDR3 end, so that end is filled in from the germline J gene. The chain couples TRBV26 to TRBJ2-7; possibly TRBD1 for D (5 bases). Trimming pared 2 bases from V and 7 bases from J, leaving 12 bases between. The CDR3 loop spans 13 amino acids. Per germline, CDR1 KGHPV and CDR2 FQNQEV (reference sequence). CDR3 protein: CASSLASGLEQYF. Incomplete CDR3 DNA: TGTGCCAGCAGTCTGGCTTCAGGGCTGGAACAGTAC.

As to this clone: Gene names and germline match the mouse. The read gets to within 1 residue of the CDR3 end, and the germline J gene fills in the rest. The chain is built from TRBV4 and TRBJ1-1; the D gene is possibly TRBD1 (5 bases). This CDR3 is 13 amino acids long. The V end lost 5 bases, the J end lost 1 base, and 8 bases lay between the germline ends. Germline V gene sequence: CDR1 LGHDT, CDR2 YNNKQL (reference sequence). CDR3 DNA (partial): TGTGCCAGCAGCCTCGACAGAAACACAGAAGTCTTC. The encoded protein is CASSLDRNTEVF. The whole CDR3 is CASSLDRNTEVFF.

Points on this clone: The genes are named according to mouse. The read ends 1 residue shy of where the CDR3 ends; the end is completed using the germline J gene. The V gene is TRBV12-1, the J gene TRBJ2-1; D is perhaps TRBD2 (6 bases). The germline V gene has CDR1 SGHSN and CDR2 HYEKVE. The ends were cut back, 4 bases at V and 3 bases at J, with 15 bases in the middle. This CDR3 has 15 amino acids. CDR3 sequence reads: CASSRPELGYAEQFF. CDR3 DNA (partial): TGTGCCAGCTCCCGCCCGGAACTGGGCTATGCTGAGCAGTTC. Full variable domain (outside the CDR3, taken from reference TRBV12-1 and TRBJ2-1): DSGVVQSPRHIIKEKGGRSVLTCIPISGHSNVVWYQQTLGKELKFLIQHYEKVERDKGFLPSRFSVQQFDDYHSEMNMSALELEDSAMYFCASSRPELGYAEQFFGPGTRLTVL.

As regards this clone: Germline and genes: mouse. The read terminates 1 residue before the CDR3 end, so the remaining end is supplied by the germline J gene. The rearrangement joins TRBV13-1 to TRBJ1-2; 8 positions agree with TRBD1. Germline V lookup: CDR1 NSHNY, CDR2 SYGAGN. The V gene end was trimmed by 5 bases and the J gene end by 2 bases; junction bases not matched to a gene: 2. The CDR3 length is 13 residues. This CDR3 reads CASRQGGNSDYTF. Incomplete CDR3 DNA: TGTGCCAGCAGACAGGGGGGGAACTCCGACTACACC.